The entry below gives a single T cell receptor beta chain sequence along with its context. Its specificity is unknown. This entry belongs to a study of cytomegalovirus exposure and HLA in healthy donors. Study-level findings and limits: Usually a TCR sequence was rare, but some public TCRs were found in many donors.

There are 14 residues in the CDR3. The germline V and J ends were trimmed by 7 bases and 0 bases, with 13 bases remaining between them. In germline, CDR1 is MDHEN, CDR2 SYDVKM. Primers: 60 Vbeta forward and 13 Jbeta reverse. This table comes from immunoSEQ multiplex PCR, and its TCRdb copy is limited to in-frame clones, with some not included. The sample lists fewer than 200,000 clones; around 79% were seen once. Sequenced material: PBMCs. This chain joins TRBV28 and TRBJ2-7, with D possibly TRBD1 on 6 matching bases. The sequence was obtained from a woman in her thirties or forties in good health and CMV-seropositive. CDR3 in DNA: TGTGCCAGCACCGACAGGAGTACCTCCTACGAGCAGTACTTC. Its protein product is CASTDRSTSYEQYF.